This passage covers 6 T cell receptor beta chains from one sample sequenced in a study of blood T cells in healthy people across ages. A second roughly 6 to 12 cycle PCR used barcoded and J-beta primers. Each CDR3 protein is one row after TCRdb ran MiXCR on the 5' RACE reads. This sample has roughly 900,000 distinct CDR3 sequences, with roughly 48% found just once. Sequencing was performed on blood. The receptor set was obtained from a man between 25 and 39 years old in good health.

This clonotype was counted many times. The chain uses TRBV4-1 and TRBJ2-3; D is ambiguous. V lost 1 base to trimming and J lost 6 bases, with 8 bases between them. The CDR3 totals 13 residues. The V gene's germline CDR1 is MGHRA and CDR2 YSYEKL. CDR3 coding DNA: TGCGCCAGCAGCCAAGTTTCTGAGGATACGCAGTATTTT. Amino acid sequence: CASSQVSEDTQYF.

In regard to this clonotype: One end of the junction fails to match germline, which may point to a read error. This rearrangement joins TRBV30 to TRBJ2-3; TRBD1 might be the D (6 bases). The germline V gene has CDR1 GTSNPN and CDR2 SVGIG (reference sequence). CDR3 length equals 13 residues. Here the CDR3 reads CARSVSRGDTQYF. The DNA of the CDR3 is TGTGCCAGGAGTGTCTCCAGGGGAGATACGCAGTATTTT.

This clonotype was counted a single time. The CDR3 nucleotides are TGCAGTGCTAGTGTAGCGCTCTCTGGAAACACCATATATTTT. The encoded protein is CSASVALSGNTIYF. This rearrangement joins TRBV20-1 to TRBJ1-3; no clear D gene. V lost 3 bases to trimming and J lost 0 bases, with 9 bases between them. The CDR3 length is 14 residues. Germline CDR1 reads DFQATT; CDR2 reads SNEGSKA (reference sequence).

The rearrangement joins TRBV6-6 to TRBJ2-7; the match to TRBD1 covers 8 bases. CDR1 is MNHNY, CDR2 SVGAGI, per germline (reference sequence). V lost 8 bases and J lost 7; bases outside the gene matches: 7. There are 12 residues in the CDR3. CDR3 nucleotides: TGTGCCAGCGCGGACAGGGTCTCTGAGCAGTACTTC. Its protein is CASADRVSEQYF.

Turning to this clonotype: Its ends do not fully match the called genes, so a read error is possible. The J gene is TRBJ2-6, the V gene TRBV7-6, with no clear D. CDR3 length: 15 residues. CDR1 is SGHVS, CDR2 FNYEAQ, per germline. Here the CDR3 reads CAGSFELSGANVLTF. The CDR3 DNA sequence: TGTGCCGGCAGCTTTGAGCTCTCTGGGGCCAACGTCCTGACTTTC.

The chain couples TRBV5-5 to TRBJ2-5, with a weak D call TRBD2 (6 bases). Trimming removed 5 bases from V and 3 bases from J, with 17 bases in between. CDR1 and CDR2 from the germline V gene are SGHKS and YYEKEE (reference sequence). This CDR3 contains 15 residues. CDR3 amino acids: CASSWDSLGKETQYF. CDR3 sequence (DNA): TGTGCCAGCAGTTGGGACTCTCTGGGTAAAGAGACCCAGTACTTC.